These 27 T cell receptor beta chains share one sample of origin, sequenced in a study of OX40 agonist ivuxolimab in advanced cancers. TCRdb's table, derived via immunoSEQ multiplex PCR, lists solely in-frame clones and lacks some. Of approximately 50,000 clones listed, 88% are singletons. The sample consisted of CD4+ or CD8+ T cells sorted from blood, taken in a trial of the OX40 agonist ivuxolimab. The receptors were gathered from an adult with an advanced solid tumor such as melanoma, head and neck, liver or kidney cancer.

The chain couples TRBV5-6 to TRBJ1-2, with unresolved D. This CDR3 spans 13 amino acids. Germline-derived CDR1 and CDR2 are SGHDT and YYEEEE. The V gene lost 5 bases and the J gene lost 8 bases, with 16 bases spanning the gap. The CDR3: CASRPVDNEGYTF. Written as DNA, the CDR3 is TGTGCCAGCAGACCGGTAGACAATGAGGGCTACACCTTC.

This clone is a singleton in its sample. V and J are TRBV7-2 and TRBJ2-5; 12 positions match TRBD1. The germline V gene has CDR1 SGHTA and CDR2 FQGNSA. The J segment lost 4 bases and the V segment lost 5 bases, leaving 2 bases of the junction unmatched. The CDR3 has 14 amino acids. CDR3 DNA: TGTGCCAGCAGCGGGGACAGGGGGCGAGAGACCCAGTACTTC. Amino acid sequence: CASSGDRGRETQYF. The full variable domain, with the rest looked up from reference TRBV7-2 and TRBJ2-5, is GAGVSQSPSNKVTEKGKDVELRCDPISGHTALYWYRQSLGQGLEFLIYFQGNSAPDKSGLPSDRFSAERTGGSVSTLTIQRTQQEDSAVYLCASSGDRGRETQYFGPGTRLLVL.

This clone showed up just a few times. The rearrangement joins TRBV12-5 to TRBJ2-1; no reliable D call. Germline loops: CDR1 LGHNT, CDR2 FRNRAP. CDR3 length equals 13 residues. The ends were cut back, 5 bases at V and 6 bases at J, with 11 bases in the middle. DNA for the CDR3: TGTGCTAGTGGTCCCTCCTCGAGCAATGAGCAGTTCTTC. Protein product: CASGPSSSNEQFF.

This clone was recorded only once. J is TRBJ2-1 and V is TRBV29-1, with 10 bases identical to TRBD2. Germline trimming cut 7 bases from V and 7 bases from J; bases unmatched to any gene: 7. CDR1 and CDR2 (germline): SQVTM, ANQGSEA. The CDR3 loop spans 13 amino acids. The CDR3 sequence: CSARTSGRNEQFF. The CDR3 DNA follows: TGCAGCGCGAGGACTAGCGGTCGGAATGAGCAGTTCTTC.

The V call is TRBV11-1, the J call TRBJ2-7, with a possible D match to TRBD1 (6 bases). The germline V gene encodes CDR1 SGHAT and CDR2 FQDESV (reference sequence). The CDR3 totals 15 residues. V gave up 8 bases and J gave up 5 bases, with 22 bases separating them. This chain's CDR3 is CASGRTRDNFHEQYF. The DNA of the CDR3 is TGTGCCAGCGGAAGGACCCGGGACAACTTCCACGAGCAGTACTTC.

The rearrangement uses TRBV10-3 and TRBJ2-3, with TRBD2 identical over 11 bases. V shed 8 bases and J 4 bases; nucleotides not matched to a gene: 8. CDR1 and CDR2 from the germline V gene are ENHRY and SYGVKD. This CDR3 region has 15 residues. CDR3 DNA sequence: TGTGCCATCGGAGTACTAGCGGGAGCTTCAGATACGCAGTATTTT. Encoded protein: CAIGVLAGASDTQYF.

This clone has just one count. The V and J genes are TRBV28 and TRBJ2-7, with D hard to call. This CDR3 has 12 residues. The V gene's germline CDR1 is MDHEN and CDR2 SYDVKM. Between the trimmed V and J ends, which lost 2 bases and 3 bases, there was a span of 5 bases. The CDR3 protein is CASSLEHYEQYF. In DNA, the CDR3 is TGTGCCAGCAGTTTAGAACACTACGAGCAGTACTTC.

The chain recombines TRBV28 with TRBJ1-4, with 9 bases fitting TRBD1. After removal of 8 bases from V and 4 bases from J, the junction contained 2 bases not matched to a gene. The CDR3 is 13 residues long. CDR1 and CDR2 from the germline V gene are MDHEN and SYDVKM. The CDR3 DNA reads as TGTGCCAGCCGGGGACAGGGTAATGAAAAACTGTTTTTT. Its translation: CASRGQGNEKLFF.

The chain couples TRBV9 to TRBJ2-1; tentative D call: TRBD2 (5 bases). CDR1 is SGDLS, CDR2 YYNGEE, per germline. The ends were cut back, 2 bases at V and 5 bases at J, with 20 bases in the middle. This CDR3 has 17 amino acids. The CDR3 protein is CASSVFSSTGSHNEQFF. The CDR3 DNA reads as TGTGCCAGCAGCGTTTTTTCCTCGACGGGATCCCACAATGAGCAGTTCTTC.

This sequence joins TRBV28 and TRBJ2-5, with a possible D match to TRBD2 (6 bases). Germline CDR1 and CDR2: MDHEN and SYDVKM. The CDR3 extends over 14 amino acids. V lost 6 bases, J lost 5 bases, and 16 bases lay in between. This CDR3 is CASSSGGSRETQYF. The DNA of the CDR3 is TGTGCCAGCAGCTCTGGGGGGAGCCGGGAGACCCAGTACTTC.

The rearrangement links TRBV5-1 to TRBJ2-7; the match to TRBD2 covers 7 bases. The length of the CDR3 is 13 residues. V gave up 5 bases and J gave up 0 bases; unmatched junction bases: 2. Germline assignment: CDR1 SGHRS and CDR2 YFSETQ. This CDR3 reads CASSWTSSYEQYF. The DNA for the CDR3 is TGCGCCAGCAGTTGGACTAGCTCCTACGAGCAGTACTTC.

The rearrangement uses TRBV11-2 and TRBJ2-4; the D gene is possibly TRBD2 (6 bases). V was trimmed by 2 bases and J by 7 bases, leaving 12 bases between them. The germline V gene has CDR1 SGHAT and CDR2 FQNNGV. The CDR3 consists of 14 residues. Here the CDR3 reads CASSLWGVGNIQYF. CDR3 bases: TGTGCCAGCAGCTTATGGGGGGTCGGGAACATTCAGTACTTC.

Here the CDR3 reads CASGAENTQYF. CDR3 sequence (DNA): TGTGCTAGTGGGGCAGAGAATACGCAGTATTTT. V and J are TRBV12-5 and TRBJ2-3; no reliable D call. The CDR3 extends over 11 amino acids. V lost 6 bases and J 7 bases, leaving 8 bases between the germline ends. CDR1 is LGHNT, CDR2 FRNRAP, per germline.

This chain links TRBV2 with TRBJ2-2, with TRBD2 identical over 7 bases. J was trimmed by 8 bases and V by 7 bases; bases with no gene match: 10. Germline assignment: CDR1 SNHLY and CDR2 FYNNEI. The CDR3 loop spans 14 amino acids. This chain's CDR3 is CASTGTTNLGELFF. Written as DNA, the CDR3 is TGTGCCAGCACTGGGACTACGAATCTTGGGGAGCTGTTTTTT. Filled out from reference TRBV2 and TRBJ2-2, the complete variable domain reads EPEVTQTPSHQVTQMGQEVILRCVPISNHLYFYWYRQILGQKVEFLVSFYNNEISEKSEIFDDQFSVERPDGSNFTLKIRSTKLEDSAMYFCASTGTTNLGELFFGEGSRLTVL.

The rearrangement uses TRBV11-2 and TRBJ2-1; TRBD1 matches 12 bases. The CDR3 runs 15 residues. Germline V gene lookup returns CDR1 SGHAT and CDR2 FQNNGV. V shed 4 bases and J 7 bases; nucleotides not matched to a gene: 5. The CDR3 DNA is TGTGCCAGCAGCTCCGGGACAGGGGGCAGGAATGAGCAGTTCTTC. Its protein is CASSSGTGGRNEQFF.

The rearrangement joins TRBV30 to TRBJ2-7; either TRBD1 or TRBD2 may fit D (5 bases each). Germline-derived CDR1 and CDR2 are GTSNPN and SVGIG (reference sequence). V was cut by 2 bases and J by 2 bases, with 19 bases left in between. This CDR3 region has 16 residues. The CDR3, as DNA: TGTGCCTGGAGTCCACAACGGGGACCTCCAACCTACGAGCAGTACTTC. Its protein is CAWSPQRGPPTYEQYF.

This clone was observed once. The CDR3 region is CASRVGTGPNEKLFF. The CDR3 region has the DNA TGTGCCAGCAGAGTGGGGACAGGGCCGAATGAAAAACTGTTTTTT. This chain joins TRBV11-2 and TRBJ1-4; 9 bases are a match to TRBD1. The CDR3 is 15 amino acids. V was clipped by 6 bases and J by 5 bases; unmatched bases: 7. Germline CDR1 reads SGHAT; CDR2 reads FQNNGV.

The sample holds one count of this clone. The chain recombines TRBV7-8 with TRBJ2-7, with TRBD1 identical over 9 bases. This CDR3 contains 14 residues. Germline CDR1 is SGHVS and CDR2 is FQNEAQ. J gave up 5 bases and V 7 bases, and 9 bases lay outside the gene matches. This CDR3 reads CASTQGQGWDEQYF. CDR3 in DNA: TGTGCCAGCACCCAGGGACAGGGATGGGACGAGCAGTACTTC.

V is TRBV12-5 and J is TRBJ2-2; D unresolved. The CDR3 loop spans 15 amino acids. The V end lost 6 bases, the J end lost 3 bases, and 14 bases lay between the germline ends. CDR1 is LGHNT and CDR2 is FRNRAP in the germline V gene. The CDR3 here is CASGLTLGDTGELFF. In DNA form, the CDR3 reads TGTGCTAGTGGATTGACACTCGGAGACACCGGGGAGCTGTTTTTT.

The V gene is TRBV5-1, the J gene TRBJ2-7; D ambiguous. V was cut by 0 bases and J by 2 bases, with 9 bases left in between. Germline V gives CDR1 SGHRS, CDR2 YFSETQ. The CDR3 totals 14 residues. The CDR3 DNA follows: TGCGCCAGCAGCTTGGATTCCGAAACCTACGAGCAGTACTTC. It specifies CASSLDSETYEQYF.

This clone was recorded a few times. The chain has TRBV5-1 and TRBJ2-3; 10 nucleotides line up with TRBD2. CDR1 and CDR2 from the germline V gene are SGHRS and YFSETQ. The V gene end was trimmed by 0 bases and the J gene end by 4 bases; junction bases not matched to a gene: 2. CDR3 length: 15 amino acids. CDR3 bases: TGCGCCAGCAGCTTGGTCCTAGCGGGAGCAGATACGCAGTATTTT. Protein: CASSLVLAGADTQYF.

The chain has TRBV7-9 and TRBJ1-2; D is uncertain. The germline V gene encodes CDR1 SEHNR and CDR2 FQNEAQ (reference sequence). V was clipped by 4 bases and J by 2 bases, with 8 bases between them. The CDR3 runs 13 residues. The CDR3 protein is CASSYTGNYGYTF. CDR3 nucleotide sequence: TGTGCCAGCAGCTACACTGGAAACTATGGCTACACCTTC.

The chain uses TRBV28 and TRBJ2-1; possibly TRBD1 for D (5 bases). The CDR3 covers 16 residues. The germline V gene has CDR1 MDHEN and CDR2 SYDVKM. Deletions cut 3 bases from V and 2 bases from J, with 14 bases between. The CDR3 protein is CASSLADGAPYNEQFF. The DNA for the CDR3 is TGTGCCAGCAGTTTGGCCGATGGGGCTCCCTACAATGAGCAGTTCTTC.

This clone turned up a few times. The rearrangement uses TRBV2 and TRBJ2-3; 7 bases are shared with TRBD2. Germline V CDR1 and CDR2: SNHLY, FYNNEI. CDR3 length: 15 residues. V trimming: 5 bases; J trimming: 1 base; junction bases outside the gene matches: 6. As DNA, the CDR3 is TGTGCCAGCAGTAGGACTAGTAGGGGCACAGATACGCAGTATTTT. Protein product: CASSRTSRGTDTQYF.

The chain employs TRBV18 and TRBJ1-3; no clear D. Germline V gene lookup returns CDR1 KGHSH and CDR2 LQKENI. The CDR3 has 15 residues. V dropped 6 bases and J dropped 1 base, with 13 bases sitting between them. CDR3 loop: CASSPGRASGNTIYF. The CDR3 DNA reads as TGTGCCAGCTCGCCTGGAAGAGCTTCTGGAAACACCATATATTTT.

The chain carries TRBV15 and TRBJ2-2, with 7 bases that match TRBD1. Looked up from germline, CDR1 is LNHNV and CDR2 is YYDKDF (reference sequence). The CDR3 runs to 14 residues. The V and J ends lost 7 bases and 5 bases, in that order; junction bases with no gene match: 7. CDR3 loop: CATTPGGRTGELFF. CDR3 sequence (DNA): TGTGCCACCACGCCAGGGGGTAGAACCGGGGAGCTGTTTTTT.

CDR3 loop: CASSLRTVNTEAFF. In DNA form, the CDR3 reads TGTGCCAGCAGCCTTCGGACGGTGAACACTGAAGCTTTCTTT. J is TRBJ1-1 and V is TRBV28; D remains ambiguous. CDR3 size: 14 residues. V lost 6 bases, J lost 0 bases, and 11 bases lay in between. Germline V gene data show CDR1 as MDHEN and CDR2 as SYDVKM.